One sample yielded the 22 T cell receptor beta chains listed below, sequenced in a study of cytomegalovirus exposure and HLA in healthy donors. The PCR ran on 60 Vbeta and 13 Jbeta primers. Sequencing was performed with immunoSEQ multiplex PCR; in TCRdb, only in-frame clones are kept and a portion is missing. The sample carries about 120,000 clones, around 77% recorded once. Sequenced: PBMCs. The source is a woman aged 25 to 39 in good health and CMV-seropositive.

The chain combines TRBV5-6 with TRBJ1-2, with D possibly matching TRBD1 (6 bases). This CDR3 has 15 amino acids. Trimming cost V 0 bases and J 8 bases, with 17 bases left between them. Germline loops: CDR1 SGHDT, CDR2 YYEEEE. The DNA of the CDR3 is TGTGCCAGCAGCTTGGACAGGGAAACCCCGAGGGGCTACACCTTC. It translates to CASSLDRETPRGYTF.

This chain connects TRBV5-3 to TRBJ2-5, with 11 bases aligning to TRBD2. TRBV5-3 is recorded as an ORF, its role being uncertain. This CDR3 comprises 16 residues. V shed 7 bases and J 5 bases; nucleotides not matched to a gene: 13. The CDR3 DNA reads TGTGCCAGATCTTTTGACGAGACTAGCGGGACGGAGACCCAGTACTTC. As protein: CARSFDETSGTETQYF.

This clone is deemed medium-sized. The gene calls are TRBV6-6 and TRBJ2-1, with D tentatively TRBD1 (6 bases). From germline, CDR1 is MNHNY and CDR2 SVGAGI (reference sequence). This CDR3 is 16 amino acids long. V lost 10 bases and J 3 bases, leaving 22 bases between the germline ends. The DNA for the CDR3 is TGTGCCATCAAGTCCCCATCGAGGGGGATCTACAATGAGCAGTTCTTC. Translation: CAIKSPSRGIYNEQFF.

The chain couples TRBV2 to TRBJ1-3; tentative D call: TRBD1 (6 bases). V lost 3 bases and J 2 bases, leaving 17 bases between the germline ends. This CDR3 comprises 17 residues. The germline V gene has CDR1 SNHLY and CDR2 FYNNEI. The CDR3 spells CASSDGYRTDPGNTIYF. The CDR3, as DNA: TGTGCCAGCAGTGATGGTTATAGGACAGATCCTGGAAACACCATATATTTT.

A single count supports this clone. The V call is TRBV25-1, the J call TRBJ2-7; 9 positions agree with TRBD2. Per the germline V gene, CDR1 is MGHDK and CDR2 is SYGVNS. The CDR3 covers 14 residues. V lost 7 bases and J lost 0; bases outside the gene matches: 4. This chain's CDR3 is CASNGGRASYEQYF. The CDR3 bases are TGTGCCAGCAACGGCGGGAGGGCCTCCTACGAGCAGTACTTC.

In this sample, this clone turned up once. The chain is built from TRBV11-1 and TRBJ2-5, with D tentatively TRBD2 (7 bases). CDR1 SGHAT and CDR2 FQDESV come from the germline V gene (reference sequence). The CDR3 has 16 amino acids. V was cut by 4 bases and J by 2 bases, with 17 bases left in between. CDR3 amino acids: CASSSRRGLPQETQYF. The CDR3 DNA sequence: TGTGCCAGCAGCTCCCGGCGGGGGCTCCCACAAGAGACCCAGTACTTC.

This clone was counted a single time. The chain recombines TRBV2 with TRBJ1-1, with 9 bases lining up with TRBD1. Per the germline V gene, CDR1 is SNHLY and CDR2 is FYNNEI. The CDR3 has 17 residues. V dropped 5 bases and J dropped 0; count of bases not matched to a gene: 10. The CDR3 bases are TGTGCCAGCAGTCTGACAGGGGGGATATCCATGAACACTGAAGCTTTCTTT. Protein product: CASSLTGGISMNTEAFF. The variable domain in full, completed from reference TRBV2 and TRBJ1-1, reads EPEVTQTPSHQVTQMGQEVILRCVPISNHLYFYWYRQILGQKVEFLVSFYNNEISEKSEIFDDQFSVERPDGSNFTLKIRSTKLEDSAMYFCASSLTGGISMNTEAFFGQGTRLTVV.

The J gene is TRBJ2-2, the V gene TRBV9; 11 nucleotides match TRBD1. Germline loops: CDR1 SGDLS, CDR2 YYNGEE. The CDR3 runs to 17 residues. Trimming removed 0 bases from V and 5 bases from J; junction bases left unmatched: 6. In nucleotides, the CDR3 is TGTGCCAGCAGCGTAGCGGACAGGGGGCTCTTAACCGGGGAGCTGTTTTTT. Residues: CASSVADRGLLTGELFF.

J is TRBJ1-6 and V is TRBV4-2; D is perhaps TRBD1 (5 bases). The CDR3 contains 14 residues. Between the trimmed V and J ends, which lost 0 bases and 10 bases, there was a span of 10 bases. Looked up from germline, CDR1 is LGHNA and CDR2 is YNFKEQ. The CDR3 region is CASSQDRESSPLHF. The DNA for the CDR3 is TGTGCCAGCAGCCAAGACAGGGAATCCTCACCCCTCCACTTT.

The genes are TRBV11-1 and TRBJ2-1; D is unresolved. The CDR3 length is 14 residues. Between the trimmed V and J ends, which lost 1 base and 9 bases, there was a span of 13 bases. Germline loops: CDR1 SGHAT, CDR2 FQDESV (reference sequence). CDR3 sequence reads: CASSLESRTGEQFF. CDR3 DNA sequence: TGTGCCAGCAGCTTAGAGTCTAGAACGGGTGAGCAGTTCTTC.

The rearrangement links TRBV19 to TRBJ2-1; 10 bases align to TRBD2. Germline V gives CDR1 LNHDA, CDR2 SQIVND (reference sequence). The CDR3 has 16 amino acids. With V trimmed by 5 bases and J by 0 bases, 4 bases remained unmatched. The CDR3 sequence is CASSFSSGGSYNEQFF. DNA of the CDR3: TGTGCCAGTAGTTTTTCTAGCGGGGGCTCCTACAATGAGCAGTTCTTC.

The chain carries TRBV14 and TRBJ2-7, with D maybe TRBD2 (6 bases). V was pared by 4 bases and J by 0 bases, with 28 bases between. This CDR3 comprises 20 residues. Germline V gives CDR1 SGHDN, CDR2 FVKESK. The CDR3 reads CASSRFVRESPTPSSYEQYF. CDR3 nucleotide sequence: TGTGCCAGCAGCCGCTTTGTCCGGGAGAGCCCTACTCCAAGCTCCTACGAGCAGTACTTC.

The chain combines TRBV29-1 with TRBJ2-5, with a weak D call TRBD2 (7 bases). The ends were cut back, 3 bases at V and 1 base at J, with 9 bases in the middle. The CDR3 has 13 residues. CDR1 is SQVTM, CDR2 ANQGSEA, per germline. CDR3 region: CSVEGGGQETQYF. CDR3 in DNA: TGCAGCGTTGAGGGAGGGGGCCAAGAGACCCAGTACTTC.

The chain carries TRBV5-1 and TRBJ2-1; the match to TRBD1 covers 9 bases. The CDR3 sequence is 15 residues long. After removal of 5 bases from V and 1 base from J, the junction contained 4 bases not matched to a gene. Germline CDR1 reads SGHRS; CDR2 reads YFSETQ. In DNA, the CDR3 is TGCGCCAGCAGTCCGGGACAGGGTTCCTACAATGAGCAGTTCTTC. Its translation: CASSPGQGSYNEQFF.

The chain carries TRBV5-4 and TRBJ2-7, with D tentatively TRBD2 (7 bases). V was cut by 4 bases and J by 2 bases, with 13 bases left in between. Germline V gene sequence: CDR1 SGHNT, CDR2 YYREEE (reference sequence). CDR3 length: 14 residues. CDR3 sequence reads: CASSPTGGPYEQYF. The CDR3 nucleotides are TGTGCCAGCAGCCCTACGGGGGGCCCCTACGAGCAGTACTTC.

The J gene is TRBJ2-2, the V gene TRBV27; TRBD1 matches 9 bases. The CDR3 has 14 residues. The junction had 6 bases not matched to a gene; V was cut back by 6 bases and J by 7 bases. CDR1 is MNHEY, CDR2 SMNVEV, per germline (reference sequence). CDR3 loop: CASRQGAMVGELFF. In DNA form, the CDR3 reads TGTGCCAGCAGACAGGGGGCAATGGTCGGGGAGCTGTTTTTT.

Here the CDR3 reads CAISETRDTQYF. CDR3 sequence (DNA): TGTGCCATCAGCGAAACTCGAGATACGCAGTATTTT. The chain has TRBV10-3 and TRBJ2-3, with D unresolved. Trimming cost V 6 bases and J 5 bases, with 9 bases left between them. CDR1 and CDR2 from the germline V gene are ENHRY and SYGVKD. The CDR3 totals 12 residues.

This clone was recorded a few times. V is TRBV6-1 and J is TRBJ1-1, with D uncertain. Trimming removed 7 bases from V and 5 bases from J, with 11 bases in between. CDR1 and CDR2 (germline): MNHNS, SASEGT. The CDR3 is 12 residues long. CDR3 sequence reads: CASKTGGTEAFF. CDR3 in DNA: TGTGCCAGCAAGACGGGTGGGACTGAAGCTTTCTTT.

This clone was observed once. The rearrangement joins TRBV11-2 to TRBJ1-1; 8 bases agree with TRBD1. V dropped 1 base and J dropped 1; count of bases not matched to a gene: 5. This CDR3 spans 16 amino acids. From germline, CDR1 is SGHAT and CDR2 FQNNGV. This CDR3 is CASSLGSGQGNTEAFF. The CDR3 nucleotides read TGTGCCAGCAGCTTAGGCTCAGGACAGGGGAACACTGAAGCTTTCTTT. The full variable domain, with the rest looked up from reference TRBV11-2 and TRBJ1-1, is EAGVAQSPRYKIIEKRQSVAFWCNPISGHATLYWYQQILGQGPKLLIQFQNNGVVDDSQLPKDRFSAERLKGVDSTLKIQPAKLEDSAVYLCASSLGSGQGNTEAFFGQGTRLTVV.

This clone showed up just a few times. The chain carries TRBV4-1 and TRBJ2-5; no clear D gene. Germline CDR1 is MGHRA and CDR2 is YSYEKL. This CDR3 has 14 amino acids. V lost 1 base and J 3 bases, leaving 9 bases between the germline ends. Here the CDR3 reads CASSQAYSKETQYF. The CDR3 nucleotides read TGCGCCAGCAGCCAAGCCTACTCAAAAGAGACCCAGTACTTC.

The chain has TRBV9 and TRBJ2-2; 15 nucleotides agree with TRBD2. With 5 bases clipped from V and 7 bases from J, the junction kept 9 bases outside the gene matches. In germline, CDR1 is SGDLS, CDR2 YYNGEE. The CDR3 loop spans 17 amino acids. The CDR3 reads CASRSGLAGGQVGELFF. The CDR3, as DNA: TGTGCCAGCAGATCCGGACTAGCGGGGGGGCAAGTCGGGGAGCTGTTTTTT.

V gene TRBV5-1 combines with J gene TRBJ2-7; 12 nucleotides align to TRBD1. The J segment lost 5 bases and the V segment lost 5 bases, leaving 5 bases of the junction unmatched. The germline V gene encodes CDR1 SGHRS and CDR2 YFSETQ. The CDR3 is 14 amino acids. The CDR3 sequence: CASRAGTGGHEQYF. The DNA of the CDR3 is TGCGCCAGCAGGGCCGGGACAGGGGGCCACGAGCAGTACTTC.